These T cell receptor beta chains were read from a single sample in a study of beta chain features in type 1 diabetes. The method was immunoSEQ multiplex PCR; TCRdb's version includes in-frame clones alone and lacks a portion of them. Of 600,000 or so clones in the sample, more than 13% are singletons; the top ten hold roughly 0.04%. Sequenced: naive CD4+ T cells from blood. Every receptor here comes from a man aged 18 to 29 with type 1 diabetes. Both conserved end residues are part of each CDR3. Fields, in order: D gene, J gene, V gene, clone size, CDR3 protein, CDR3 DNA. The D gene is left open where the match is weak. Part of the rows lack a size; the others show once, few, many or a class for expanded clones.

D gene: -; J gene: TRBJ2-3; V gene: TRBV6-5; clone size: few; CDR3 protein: CASSYRTGTQYF; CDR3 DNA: TGTGCCAGCAGTTACCGGACTGGAACGCAGTATTTT
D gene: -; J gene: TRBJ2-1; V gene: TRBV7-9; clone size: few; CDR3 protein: CASSGENEQFF; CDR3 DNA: TGTGCCAGCAGCGGGGAGAATGAGCAGTTCTTC
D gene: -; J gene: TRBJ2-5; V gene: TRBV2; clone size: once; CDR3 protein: CASRDIDGKTQYF; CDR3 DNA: TGTGCCAGCAGAGATATCGACGGGAAGACCCAGTACTTC
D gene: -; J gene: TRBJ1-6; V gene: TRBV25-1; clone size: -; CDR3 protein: CASSSGAPLHF; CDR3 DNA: TGTGCCAGCAGCTCAGGGGCACCCCTCCACTTT
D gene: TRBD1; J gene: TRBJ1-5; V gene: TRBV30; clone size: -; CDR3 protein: CAWETGGQPQHF; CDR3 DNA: TGTGCCTGGGAGACAGGGGGACAGCCCCAGCATTTT
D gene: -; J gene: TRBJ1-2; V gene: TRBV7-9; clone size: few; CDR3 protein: CASSPRTNYGYTF; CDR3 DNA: TGTGCCAGCAGCCCCAGAACTAACTATGGCTACACCTTC
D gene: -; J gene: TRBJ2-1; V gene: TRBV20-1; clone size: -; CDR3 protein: CSAYGENEQFF; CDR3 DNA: TGCAGTGCTTATGGAGAGAATGAGCAGTTCTTC
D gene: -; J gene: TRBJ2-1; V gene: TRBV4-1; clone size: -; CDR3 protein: CASSQAGFPSGEQFF; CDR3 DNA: TGCGCCAGCAGCCAAGCCGGATTCCCGTCGGGTGAGCAGTTCTTC
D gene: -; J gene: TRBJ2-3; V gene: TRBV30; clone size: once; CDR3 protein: CAWSRGGQNTDTQYF; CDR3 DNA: TGTGCCTGGAGTAGGGGGGGCCAAAACACAGATACGCAGTATTTT
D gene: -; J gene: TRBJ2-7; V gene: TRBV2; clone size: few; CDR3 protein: CASSGRAPSYEQYF; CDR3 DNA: TGTGCCAGCAGTGGGAGAGCTCCTTCCTACGAGCAGTACTTC
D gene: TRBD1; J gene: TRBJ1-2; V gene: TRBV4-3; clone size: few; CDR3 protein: CASSQDRTGGSYGYTF; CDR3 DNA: TGCGCCAGCAGCCAAGATCGGACAGGGGGATCGTATGGCTACACCTTC
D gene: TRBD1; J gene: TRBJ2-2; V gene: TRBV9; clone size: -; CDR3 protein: CASSVGGQVTGELFF; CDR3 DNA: TGTGCCAGCAGCGTAGGGGGACAGGTCACCGGGGAGCTGTTTTTT
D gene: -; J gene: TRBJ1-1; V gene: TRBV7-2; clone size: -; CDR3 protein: CASTSFIGRSTEAFF; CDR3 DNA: TGTGCCAGCACCAGCTTTATTGGCAGAAGCACTGAAGCTTTCTTT
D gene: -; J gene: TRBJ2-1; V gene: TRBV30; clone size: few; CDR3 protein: CAWRRFREQFF; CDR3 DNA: TGTGCCTGGAGACGTTTCAGGGAGCAGTTCTTC
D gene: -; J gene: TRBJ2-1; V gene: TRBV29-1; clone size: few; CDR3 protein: CSVVWQGIYNEQFF; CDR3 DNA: TGCAGCGTTGTGTGGCAGGGGATCTACAATGAGCAGTTCTTC
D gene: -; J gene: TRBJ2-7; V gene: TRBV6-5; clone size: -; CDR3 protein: CASSYSTLPGGSEQYF; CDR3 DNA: TGTGCCAGCAGTTACTCGACTCTTCCAGGGGGGAGCGAGCAGTACTTC
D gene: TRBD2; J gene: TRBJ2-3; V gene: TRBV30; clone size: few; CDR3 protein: CAWTSGSSPDTQYF; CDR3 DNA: TGTGCCTGGACTAGCGGGAGTTCCCCAGATACGCAGTATTTT
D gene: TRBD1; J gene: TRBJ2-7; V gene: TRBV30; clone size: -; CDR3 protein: CAWSVQGYEQYF; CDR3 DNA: TGTGCCTGGAGTGTACAGGGGTACGAGCAGTACTTC
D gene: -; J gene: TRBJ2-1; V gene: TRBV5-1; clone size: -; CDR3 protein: CASRDGSSRFNEQFF; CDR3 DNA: TGCGCCAGCAGGGACGGGAGCTCTCGTTTCAATGAGCAGTTCTTC
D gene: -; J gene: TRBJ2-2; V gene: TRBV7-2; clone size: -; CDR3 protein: CASSPVSGRNTGELFF; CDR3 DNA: TGTGCCAGCAGCCCCGTCTCAGGCCGTAACACCGGGGAGCTGTTTTTT
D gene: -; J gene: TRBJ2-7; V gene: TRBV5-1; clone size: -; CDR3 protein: CASSLAEGGRHSYEQYF; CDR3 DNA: TGCGCCAGCAGCTTGGCCGAGGGTGGGAGGCACTCCTACGAGCAGTACTTC
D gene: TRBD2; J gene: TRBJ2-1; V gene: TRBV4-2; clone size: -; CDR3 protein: CASSPMTSGSLLYNEQFF; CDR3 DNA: TGTGCCAGCAGCCCTATGACTAGCGGGAGTCTTCTATACAATGAGCAGTTCTTC
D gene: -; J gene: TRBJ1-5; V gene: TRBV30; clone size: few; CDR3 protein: CAWSVRDSQPQHF; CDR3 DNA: TGTGCCTGGAGTGTACGAGATAGTCAGCCCCAGCATTTT
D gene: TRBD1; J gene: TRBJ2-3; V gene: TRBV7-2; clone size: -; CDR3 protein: CASSSQGISQYF; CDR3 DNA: TGTGCCAGCAGCTCACAGGGGATCTCGCAGTATTTT
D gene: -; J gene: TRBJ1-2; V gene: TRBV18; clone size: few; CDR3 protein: CASSPARGPEGYTF; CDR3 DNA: TGTGCCAGCTCACCTGCTCGGGGCCCGGAGGGCTACACCTTC
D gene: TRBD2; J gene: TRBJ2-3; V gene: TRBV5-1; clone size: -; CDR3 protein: CASSFLAGGPKSTDTQYF; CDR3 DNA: TGCGCCAGCAGCTTTCTAGCGGGAGGGCCAAAAAGCACAGATACGCAGTATTTT
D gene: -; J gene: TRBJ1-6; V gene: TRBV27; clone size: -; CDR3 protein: CASSWGGAPLHF; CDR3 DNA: TGTGCCAGCAGTTGGGGCGGGGCACCCCTCCACTTT
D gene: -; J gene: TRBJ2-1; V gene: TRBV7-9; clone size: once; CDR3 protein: CASSPRGLSSYNEQFF; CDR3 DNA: TGTGCCAGCAGCCCCAGGGGCCTGAGCTCCTACAATGAGCAGTTCTTC
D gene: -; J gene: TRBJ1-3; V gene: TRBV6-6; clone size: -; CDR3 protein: CASTLDSGNTIYF; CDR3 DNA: TGTGCCAGCACCCTGGACAGTGGAAACACCATATATTTT
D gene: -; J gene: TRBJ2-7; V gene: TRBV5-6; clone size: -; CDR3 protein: CASSGPSGSTMSSYEQYF; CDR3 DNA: TGTGCCAGCAGCGGACCGTCCGGGTCAACCATGAGCTCCTACGAGCAGTACTTC
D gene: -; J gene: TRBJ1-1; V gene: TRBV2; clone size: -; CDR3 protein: CASSELDEAFF; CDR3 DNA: TGTGCCAGCAGTGAATTGGATGAAGCTTTCTTT
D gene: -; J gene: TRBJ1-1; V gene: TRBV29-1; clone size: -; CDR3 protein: CSVSGDTEAFF; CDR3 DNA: TGCAGCGTCAGTGGGGACACTGAAGCTTTCTTT
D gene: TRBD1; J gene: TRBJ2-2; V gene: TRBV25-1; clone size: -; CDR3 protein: CASSGKGQHPTGELFF; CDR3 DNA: TGTGCCAGCAGTGGAAAGGGACAGCATCCTACCGGGGAGCTGTTTTTT
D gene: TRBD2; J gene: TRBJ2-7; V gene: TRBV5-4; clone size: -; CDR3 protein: CASSLDRLAGGTYEQYF; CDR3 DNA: TGTGCCAGCAGCTTGGATCGGCTAGCGGGGGGGACCTACGAGCAGTACTTC
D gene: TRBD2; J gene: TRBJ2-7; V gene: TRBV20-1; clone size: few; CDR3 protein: CSAWGLAEQYF; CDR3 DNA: TGCAGTGCTTGGGGACTAGCTGAGCAGTACTTC
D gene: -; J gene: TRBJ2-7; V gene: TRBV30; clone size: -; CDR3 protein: CAWSDIGIGQYF; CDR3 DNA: TGTGCCTGGAGTGACATAGGGATTGGGCAGTACTTC
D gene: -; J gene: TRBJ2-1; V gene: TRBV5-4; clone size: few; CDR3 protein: CATHSGQNNEQFF; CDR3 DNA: TGTGCCACCCACTCCGGGCAGAACAATGAGCAGTTCTTC
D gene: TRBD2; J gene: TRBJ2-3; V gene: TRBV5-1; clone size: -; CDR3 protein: CASGEGATQYF; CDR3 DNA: TGCGCCAGCGGGGAGGGAGCTACGCAGTATTTT
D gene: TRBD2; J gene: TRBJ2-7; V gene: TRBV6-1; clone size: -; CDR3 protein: CASSEAGTSGYEQYF; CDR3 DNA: TGTGCCAGCAGTGAAGCTGGGACTAGCGGCTACGAGCAGTACTTC
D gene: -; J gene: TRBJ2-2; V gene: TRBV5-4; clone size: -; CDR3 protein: CASSSGPTGELFF; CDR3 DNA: TGTGCCAGCAGCAGCGGACCCACCGGGGAGCTGTTTTTT
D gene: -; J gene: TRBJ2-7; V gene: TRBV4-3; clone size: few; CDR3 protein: CASSQGGRRNEQYF; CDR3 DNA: TGCGCCAGCAGCCAAGGCGGGCGAAGGAACGAGCAGTACTTC
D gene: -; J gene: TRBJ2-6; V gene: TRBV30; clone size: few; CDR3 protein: CAWETSGANVLTF; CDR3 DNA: TGTGCCTGGGAGACCTCTGGGGCCAACGTCCTGACTTTC
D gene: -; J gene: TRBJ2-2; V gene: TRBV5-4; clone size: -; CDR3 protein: CASSLTTGELFF; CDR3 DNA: TGTGCCAGCAGCCTTACCACCGGGGAGCTGTTTTTT
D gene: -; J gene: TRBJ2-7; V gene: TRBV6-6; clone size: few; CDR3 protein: CASIRQAGTYEQYF; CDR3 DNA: TGTGCCAGCATCCGGCAGGCGGGAACCTACGAGCAGTACTTC
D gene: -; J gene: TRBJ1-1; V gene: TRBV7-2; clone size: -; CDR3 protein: CASSFFESTEAFF; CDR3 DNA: TGTGCCAGCAGCTTCTTCGAGAGCACTGAAGCTTTCTTT